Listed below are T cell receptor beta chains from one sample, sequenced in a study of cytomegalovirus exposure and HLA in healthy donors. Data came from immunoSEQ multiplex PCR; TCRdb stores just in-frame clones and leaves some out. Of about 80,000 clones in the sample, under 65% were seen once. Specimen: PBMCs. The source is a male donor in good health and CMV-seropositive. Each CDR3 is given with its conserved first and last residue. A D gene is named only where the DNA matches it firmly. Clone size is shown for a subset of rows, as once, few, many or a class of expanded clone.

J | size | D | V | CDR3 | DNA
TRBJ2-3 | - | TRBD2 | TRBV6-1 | CASTYGGSTDTQYF | TGTGCCAGCACGTACGGGGGGAGCACAGATACGCAGTATTTT
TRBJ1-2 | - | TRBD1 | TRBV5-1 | CASSLTGGAYGYTF | TGCGCCAGCAGCCTAACAGGGGGAGCCTATGGCTACACCTTC
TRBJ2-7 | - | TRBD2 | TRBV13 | CASSYGLADYEQYF | TGTGCCAGCAGCTATGGACTAGCAGACTACGAGCAGTACTTC
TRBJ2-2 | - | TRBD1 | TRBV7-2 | CASSLAFGTVNTGELFF | TGTGCCAGCAGCTTAGCGTTCGGGACAGTGAACACCGGGGAGCTGTTTTTT
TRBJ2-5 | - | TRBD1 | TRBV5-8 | CASSSLDRQETQYF | TGTGCCAGCAGCTCTCTGGACAGGCAAGAGACCCAGTACTTC
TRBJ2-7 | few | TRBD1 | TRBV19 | CASSMGQGAWEQYF | TGTGCCAGTAGTATGGGACAGGGAGCGTGGGAGCAGTACTTC
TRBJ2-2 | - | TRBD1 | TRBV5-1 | CASSPSRTGVTTGELFF | TGCGCCAGCAGCCCCTCCCGGACAGGGGTGACTACCGGGGAGCTGTTTTTT
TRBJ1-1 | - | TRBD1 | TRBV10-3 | CAIRGDREAFF | TGTGCCATCAGGGGGGACAGAGAAGCTTTCTTT
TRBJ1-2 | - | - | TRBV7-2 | CASSLAQSRVHSGYTF | TGTGCCAGCAGCTTAGCGCAGTCCAGGGTTCATTCTGGCTACACCTTC
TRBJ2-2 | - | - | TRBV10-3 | CAISEDRQSNTGELFF | TGTGCCATCAGTGAGGATAGACAGTCGAACACCGGGGAGCTGTTTTTT
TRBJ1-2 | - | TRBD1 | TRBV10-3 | CASTRQGPDGYTF | TGTGCCAGTACTAGACAGGGCCCGGATGGCTACACCTTC
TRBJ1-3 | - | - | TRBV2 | CASSANRPSSGNTIHF | TGTGCCAGCAGTGCTAACAGGCCTTCCTCTGGAAACACCATACATTTT
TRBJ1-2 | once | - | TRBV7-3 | CASSLNGGMGYTF | TGTGCCAGCAGCTTAAACGGGGGTATGGGCTACACCTTC
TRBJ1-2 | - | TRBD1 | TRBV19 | CASIGRDRLSIF | TGTGCCAGTATCGGTCGGGACAGACTAAGTATCTTC
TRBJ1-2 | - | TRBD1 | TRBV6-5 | CASSQGQPYGYTF | TGTGCCAGCAGTCAGGGACAGCCGTATGGCTACACCTTC
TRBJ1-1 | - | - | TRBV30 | CAWSVLAGTEAFF | TGTGCCTGGAGTGTCTTGGCGGGCACTGAAGCTTTCTTT
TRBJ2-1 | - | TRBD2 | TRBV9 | CASSATGTSGNNEQFF | TGTGCCAGCAGCGCTACCGGGACTAGCGGAAACAATGAGCAGTTCTTC
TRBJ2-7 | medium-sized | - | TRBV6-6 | CASTRTFRNEQYF | TGTGCCAGCACCCGCACTTTTAGAAACGAGCAGTACTTC
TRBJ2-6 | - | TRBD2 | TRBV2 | CASSERALAGGGANVLTF | TGTGCCAGCAGTGAACGGGCACTAGCGGGAGGTGGGGCCAACGTCCTGACTTTC
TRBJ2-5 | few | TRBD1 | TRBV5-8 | CASSPTGQGGETQYF | TGTGCCAGCAGCCCTACCGGACAGGGTGGAGAGACCCAGTACTTC
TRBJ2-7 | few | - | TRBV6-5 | CASSYPGYEQYF | TGTGCCAGCAGTTACCCGGGCTACGAGCAGTACTTC
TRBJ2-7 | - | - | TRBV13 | CASSSSDRAYEQYF | TGTGCCAGCAGCTCGTCGGACAGAGCCTACGAGCAGTACTTC
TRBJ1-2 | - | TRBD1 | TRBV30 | CAWSLIRSFQGVSGYTF | TGTGCCTGGAGTCTGATCCGGAGTTTTCAGGGGGTGAGCGGCTACACCTTC
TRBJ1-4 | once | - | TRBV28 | CASSLTRGEKLFF | TGTGCCAGCAGTCTTACTAGAGGAGAAAAACTGTTTTTT
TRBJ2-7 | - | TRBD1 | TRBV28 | CASSPPGTGVLEQYF | TGTGCCAGCAGTCCGCCGGGGACAGGGGTACTCGAGCAGTACTTC
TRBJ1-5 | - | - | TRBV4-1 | CASSQAESFGNQPQHF | TGCGCCAGCAGCCAAGCGGAGAGCTTCGGCAATCAGCCCCAGCATTTT
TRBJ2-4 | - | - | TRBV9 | CASSTRGEGIQYF | TGTGCCAGCAGCACCCGCGGAGAGGGCATTCAGTACTTC
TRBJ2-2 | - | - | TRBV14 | CASSQEVWRGDGELFF | TGTGCCAGCAGCCAAGAAGTATGGAGGGGTGACGGGGAGCTGTTTTTT
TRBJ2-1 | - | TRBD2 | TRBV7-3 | CASSPGLADNEQFF | TGTGCCAGCAGCCCGGGACTAGCGGACAATGAGCAGTTCTTC
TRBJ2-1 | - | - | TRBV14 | CASSRTRSSYNEQFF | TGTGCCAGCAGCAGAACCCGGAGCTCCTACAATGAGCAGTTCTTC
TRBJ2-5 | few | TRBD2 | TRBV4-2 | CASSQDGTRQETQYF | TGTGCCAGCAGCCAAGACGGGACTAGACAAGAGACCCAGTACTTC
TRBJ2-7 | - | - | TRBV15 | CATSRDRVYEQYF | TGTGCCACCAGCAGAGATCGGGTCTACGAGCAGTACTTC
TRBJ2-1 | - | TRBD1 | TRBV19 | CASSIGTGGNEQFF | TGTGCCAGTAGTATAGGGACAGGGGGAAATGAGCAGTTCTTC
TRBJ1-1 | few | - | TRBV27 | CASSVTGLNTEAFF | TGTGCCAGCAGTGTGACAGGATTGAACACTGAAGCTTTCTTT
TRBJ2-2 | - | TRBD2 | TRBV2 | CASSRGVNTGELFF | TGTGCCAGCAGTCGGGGGGTGAACACCGGGGAGCTGTTTTTT
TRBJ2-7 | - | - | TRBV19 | CASSFDRAYEQYF | TGTGCCAGTAGTTTCGACAGAGCCTACGAGCAGTACTTC
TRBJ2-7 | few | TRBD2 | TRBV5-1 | CASSRTGEGVSSYEQYF | TGCGCCAGCAGCCGGACCGGGGAGGGCGTTAGCTCCTACGAGCAGTACTTC
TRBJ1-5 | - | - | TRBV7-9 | CASSQDRNQPQHF | TGTGCCAGCAGCCAGGACAGAAATCAGCCCCAGCATTTT
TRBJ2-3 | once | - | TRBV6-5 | CASSLRGRGSTDTQYF | TGTGCCAGCAGTTTGAGAGGGCGGGGTAGCACAGATACGCAGTATTTT
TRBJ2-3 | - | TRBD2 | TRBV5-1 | CASSLASGSTDTQYF | TGCGCCAGCAGCTTGGCTAGCGGTAGCACAGATACGCAGTATTTT
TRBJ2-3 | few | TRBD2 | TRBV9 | CASSVDEAGGPADTQYF | TGTGCCAGCAGCGTAGACGAAGCGGGGGGGCCAGCAGATACGCAGTATTTT
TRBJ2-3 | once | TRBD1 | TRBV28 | CASTSGQGRTDTQYF | TGTGCCAGCACCTCGGGACAGGGGCGAACAGATACGCAGTATTTT
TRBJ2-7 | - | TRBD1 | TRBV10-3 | CAIRGQTETYEQYF | TGTGCCATCAGGGGACAGACGGAAACCTACGAGCAGTACTTC
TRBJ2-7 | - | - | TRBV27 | CASSFMQGPYEQYF | TGTGCCAGCAGTTTTATGCAGGGGCCCTACGAGCAGTACTTC
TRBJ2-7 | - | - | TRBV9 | CASSVGSDIYEQYF | TGTGCCAGCAGCGTAGGGTCCGACATCTACGAGCAGTACTTC
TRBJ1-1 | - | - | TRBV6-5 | CASSSAGARAFF | TGTGCCAGCAGCTCGGCAGGGGCGCGTGCTTTCTTT
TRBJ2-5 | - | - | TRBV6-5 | CASSGLSGVGKTQYF | TGTGCCAGCAGTGGCCTATCGGGGGTGGGAAAGACCCAGTACTTC
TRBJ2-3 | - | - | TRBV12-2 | CASRPRQRNSTPNSTDTQYF | TGTGCAAGTCGCCCCCGACAGCGTAATTCAACACCAAATAGCACAGATACGCAGTATTTT
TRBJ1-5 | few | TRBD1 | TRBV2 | CASSEGTGVNNQPQHF | TGTGCCAGCAGTGAAGGGACAGGGGTAAATAATCAGCCCCAGCATTTT
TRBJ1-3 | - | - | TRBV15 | CATSRSRGEGNTIYF | TGTGCCACCAGCAGGTCGCGGGGGGAAGGAAACACCATATATTTT
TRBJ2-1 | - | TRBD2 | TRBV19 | CASSESSGRYNEQFF | TGTGCCAGTAGTGAAAGTAGCGGGAGGTACAATGAGCAGTTCTTC
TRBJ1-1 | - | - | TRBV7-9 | CASSFGGNTEAFF | TGTGCCAGCAGCTTTGGAGGAAACACTGAAGCTTTCTTT
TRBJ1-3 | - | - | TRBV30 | CAWSGVGAGGNTIYF | TGTGCCTGGAGCGGAGTGGGCGCGGGCGGAAACACCATATATTTT
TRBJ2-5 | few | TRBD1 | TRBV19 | CASRTTGGRETQYF | TGTGCCAGTAGGACGACAGGGGGAAGGGAGACCCAGTACTTC
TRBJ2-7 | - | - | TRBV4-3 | CASSQVGPPGEQYF | TGCGCCAGCAGCCAAGTGGGGCCCCCCGGCGAGCAGTACTTC
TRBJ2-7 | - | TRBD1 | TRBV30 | CAWSSTGSSYEQYF | TGTGCCTGGAGTTCGACAGGGAGTTCCTACGAGCAGTACTTC
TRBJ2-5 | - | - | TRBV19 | CASSITGMQTQYF | TGTGCCAGTAGTATAACCGGGATGCAGACCCAGTACTTC